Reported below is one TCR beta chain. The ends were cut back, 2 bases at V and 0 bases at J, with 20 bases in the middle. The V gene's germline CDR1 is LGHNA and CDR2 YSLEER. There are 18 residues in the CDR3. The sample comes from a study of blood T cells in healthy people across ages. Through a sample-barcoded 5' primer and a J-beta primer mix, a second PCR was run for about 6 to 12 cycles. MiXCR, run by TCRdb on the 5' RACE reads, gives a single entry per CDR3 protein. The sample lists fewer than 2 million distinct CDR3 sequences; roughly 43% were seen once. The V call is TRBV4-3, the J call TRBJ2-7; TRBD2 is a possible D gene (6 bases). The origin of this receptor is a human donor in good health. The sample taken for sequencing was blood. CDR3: CASSQSSMGLSSSYEQYF. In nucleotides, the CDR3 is TGCGCCAGCAGCCAATCGTCGATGGGACTCTCGAGCTCCTACGAGCAGTACTTC.